This entry describes one T cell receptor beta chain. Its antigen is unknown. This CDR3 is 14 amino acids long. CDR1 MNHEY and CDR2 SVGAGI come from the germline V gene. With 0 bases removed from V and 2 bases from J, the gap between germline ends came to 7 bases. This record belongs to a study of cytomegalovirus exposure and HLA in healthy donors. General study points: The analysis excluded some indistinguishable V segments, including TRBV6-2 and TRBV6-3. Later on, an analysis found that several of the most significant clusters appeared to be linked to common viral pathogens, which included parvovirus B19. According to a later analysis, donors in an Asian-associated ancestry cluster reportedly had fewer N-insertions than the 666-donor mean. Reportedly, TCR beta sequences accurately predicted HLA-A and HLA-B alleles in most subjects.

PCR employed 60 Vbeta and 13 Jbeta primers. Measured with immunoSEQ multiplex PCR; TCRdb has only the in-frame clones, and not every one. The table lists some 130,000 clones. The receptor was isolated from a man younger than 35 in good health and CMV-seronegative. Sequenced material: PBMCs. The chain employs TRBV6-5 and TRBJ1-1; D unclear. CDR3 residues: CASSYSGVNTEAFF. CDR3 in DNA: TGTGCCAGCAGTTACTCTGGAGTCAACACTGAAGCTTTCTTT.